These T cell receptor beta chains were read from a single sample in a study of control samples from healthy donors and cancer patients. Sequencing used immunoSEQ multiplex PCR; TCRdb keeps in-frame clones, though not all of them. The sample carries around 99,000 clones, 85% to 90% recorded once. Sequenced input: blood. Receptor source: a woman aged 45-60 years in good health. Both conserved end residues are part of each CDR3. The D gene is left open where the match is weak. Only part of the rows carry a size: once, few, many, or a class if the clone is expanded.

J: TRBJ1-1
V: TRBV11-1
size: NA
D: NA
DNA: TGTGCCAGCAGCTTAGGGGATATTGTCACTGAAGCTTTCTTT
CDR3: CASSLGDIVTEAFF

J: TRBJ1-1
V: TRBV5-4
size: NA
D: TRBD1
DNA: TGTGCCAGCAGCTTGATTGGACAGGGTGATACTGAAGCTTTCTTT
CDR3: CASSLIGQGDTEAFF

J: TRBJ2-2
V: TRBV30
size: few
D: NA
DNA: TGTGCCTGGAGTGTGGAGGATCCGGGACGTCATTTT
CDR3: CAWSVEDPGRHF

J: TRBJ1-2
V: TRBV7-9
size: once
D: NA
DNA: TGTGCCAGCAGAATAGGCAGCCCATTACTTGGCTACACCTTC
CDR3: CASRIGSPLLGYTF

J: TRBJ2-2
V: TRBV6-5
size: NA
D: NA
DNA: TGTGCCAGCAGTTACTCGTTCCAGTCGATCGGGGAGCTGTTTTTT
CDR3: CASSYSFQSIGELFF

J: TRBJ1-3
V: TRBV29-1
size: NA
D: NA
DNA: TGCAGCGCCGGAGGGAGCTTAAGATTTGGAAACACCATATATTTT
CDR3: CSAGGSLRFGNTIYF

J: TRBJ1-1
V: TRBV4-1
size: NA
D: NA
DNA: TGCGCCAGCATGCAGGGATCTGAAGCTTTCTTT
CDR3: CASMQGSEAFF

J: TRBJ1-3
V: TRBV6-5
size: NA
D: NA
DNA: TGTGCCAGCAGTCAATATACGACTCCTGGAAACACCATATATTTT
CDR3: CASSQYTTPGNTIYF

J: TRBJ1-2
V: TRBV7-2
size: NA
D: NA
DNA: TGTGCCAGCACCTGGTGGGGGTCGGCCGACTATGGCTACACCTTC
CDR3: CASTWWGSADYGYTF

J: TRBJ1-5
V: TRBV6-5
size: NA
D: NA
DNA: TGTGCCAGCAGTTACTCTTGGGGCAATCAGCCCCAGCATTTT
CDR3: CASSYSWGNQPQHF